These 13 T cell receptor beta chains were all obtained from the same sample, sequenced in a study of beta chain features in type 1 diabetes. The study reverse transcribed the entire isolated RNA, so it sequenced expressed TCRB transcripts. Some clones are missing from TCRdb's copy, which holds only in-frame ones; the method was immunoSEQ multiplex PCR. The table records some 410,000 clones, about an eighth of them present only once. Source material: naive CD4+ T cells from blood. These receptors originate from a woman under 30 in good health.

Turning to this clone: One end of the junction fails to match germline, which may point to a read error. V and J are TRBV30 and TRBJ1-1; D gene ambiguous. This CDR3 comprises 16 residues. CDR1 GTSNPN and CDR2 SVGIG come from the germline V gene (reference sequence). In nucleotides, the CDR3 is TGTGCCTTGAGTGTATTAGGACGGATGAGGAACACTGAAGCTTTCTTT. This gives the protein CALSVLGRMRNTEAFF. Based on the CDR3 plus reference TRBV30 and TRBJ1-1, the full variable domain is SQTIHQWPATLVQPVGSPLSLECTVEGTSNPNLYWYRQAAGRGLQLLFYSVGIGQISSEVPQNLSASRPQDRQFILSSKKLLLSDSGFYLCALSVLGRMRNTEAFFGQGTRLTVV.

J is TRBJ2-2 and V is TRBV4-2, with D unclear. Trimming removed 1 base from V and 5 bases from J, with 14 bases in between. The CDR3 spans 16 residues. CDR1 LGHNA and CDR2 YNFKEQ come from the germline V gene. The CDR3 reads CASSQATLRWTGELFF. The DNA of the CDR3 is TGTGCCAGCAGCCAAGCGACTCTAAGGTGGACCGGGGAGCTGTTTTTT.

This clone showed up just a few times. The chain combines TRBV7-6 with TRBJ2-2; weak D call: TRBD2 (6 bases). The CDR3 has 12 residues. The germline gives CDR1 SGHVS, CDR2 FNYEAQ. Between the trimmed V and J ends, which lost 6 bases and 7 bases, there was a span of 9 bases. In DNA form, the CDR3 reads TGTGCCAGCAGTGGACTATTCGGGGAGCTGTTTTTT. Residues: CASSGLFGELFF.

As for this clone: An end of the junction differs from the germline gene, which may be a read error. The rearrangement links TRBV7-7 to TRBJ2-5; D gene uncertain. This CDR3 region has 14 residues. Germline V gene data show CDR1 as SSHAT and CDR2 as FNYEAQ (reference sequence). The chain's CDR3 is CASSLAARTQTQYF. CDR3 sequence (DNA): TGTGCTAGCAGCTTAGCAGCGAGAACACAGACCCAGTACTTC.

For the CDR3, the DNA is TGTGCCAGCAGCGCCCGGATTGGAAGCGGGAGTGGGTACAATGAGCAGTTCTTC. This translates into CASSARIGSGSGYNEQFF. The chain joins TRBV7-3 to TRBJ2-1; 8 bases agree with TRBD2. Trimming cost V 5 bases and J 4 bases; bases outside gene matches: 16. From germline, CDR1 is SGHTA and CDR2 FQGTGA. The CDR3 runs to 18 residues.

The table lists this clone with a few counts. V is TRBV15 and J is TRBJ1-1; a weak D match, TRBD1 (5 bases). The germline V and J ends were trimmed by 0 bases and 11 bases, with 13 bases remaining between them. The CDR3 has 13 amino acids. CDR1 is LNHNV and CDR2 is YYDKDF in the germline V gene (reference sequence). CDR3 coding DNA: TGTGCCACCAGCAGAGATTGGGCAGGGTTGGCTTTCTTT. The encoded protein is CATSRDWAGLAFF.

The rearrangement joins TRBV6-5 to TRBJ1-5, with 9 positions matching TRBD1. This CDR3 contains 15 residues. The V gene end was trimmed by 2 bases and the J gene end by 3 bases; junction bases not matched to a gene: 2. Per germline, CDR1 MNHEY and CDR2 SVGAGI. The DNA of the CDR3 is TGTGCCAGCAGTTACACAGGGGGCAACAATCAGCCCCAGCATTTT. Amino acids: CASSYTGGNNQPQHF.

V gene TRBV5-1 combines with J gene TRBJ1-2; D is unresolved. This CDR3 comprises 15 residues. Trimming took off 4 bases at V and 4 bases at J, with 17 bases between the two ends. In germline, CDR1 is SGHRS, CDR2 YFSETQ. As DNA, the CDR3 is TGCGCCAGCAGCCCCTACCGGCAGGTAGGCTATGGCTACACCTTC. It translates to CASSPYRQVGYGYTF.

This clone came up a few times. The chain employs TRBV14 and TRBJ2-6; D is uncertain. V lost 2 bases, J lost 0 bases, and 8 bases lay in between. The CDR3 is 16 residues long. Germline V lookup: CDR1 SGHDN, CDR2 FVKESK. In nucleotides, the CDR3 is TGTGCCAGCAGCCAAAGGGTCCGCTCTGGGGCCAACGTCCTGACTTTC. This codes for CASSQRVRSGANVLTF. The entire variable domain, with the rest obtained from reference TRBV14 and TRBJ2-6, is as follows: EAGVTQFPSHSVIEKGQTVTLRCDPISGHDNLYWYRRVMGKEIKFLLHFVKESKQDESGMPNNRFLAERTGGTYSTLKVQPAELEDSGVYFCASSQRVRSGANVLTFGAGSRLTVL.

The rearrangement uses TRBV18 and TRBJ2-1; no reliable D call. This CDR3 contains 9 residues. Trimming pared 5 bases from V and 8 bases from J, leaving 1 base between. From germline, CDR1 is KGHSH and CDR2 LQKENI. CDR3: CASSDEQFF. The CDR3 DNA reads TGTGCCAGCTCAGATGAGCAGTTCTTC. The full variable domain, its missing parts supplied by reference TRBV18 and TRBJ2-1, is NAGVMQNPRHLVRRRGQEARLRCSPMKGHSHVYWYRQLPEEGLKFMVYLQKENIIDESGMPKERFSAEFPKEGPSILRIQQVVRGDSAAYFCASSDEQFFGPGTRLTVL.

V gene TRBV7-2 combines with J gene TRBJ2-5, with D perhaps being TRBD1 or TRBD2 (5 bases each). The germline V gene has CDR1 SGHTA and CDR2 FQGNSA. V was pared by 2 bases and J by 9 bases, with 13 bases between. The CDR3 covers 13 residues. In DNA form, the CDR3 reads TGTGCCAGCAGCTTATACCCGGGGCAGGCCCAGTACTTC. As protein: CASSLYPGQAQYF.

This clone was counted a few times. The chain uses TRBV2 and TRBJ2-1, with D unclear. CDR1 is SNHLY, CDR2 FYNNEI, per germline. The CDR3 consists of 11 residues. V was pared by 5 bases and J by 10 bases, with 9 bases between. The CDR3 bases are TGTGCCAGCAGTAGAGGTTTCGAGCAGTTCTTC. It encodes CASSRGFEQFF.

This clone was seen only a few times. The genes are TRBV5-1 and TRBJ2-3; 8 bases fit TRBD2. The CDR3 contains 18 residues. CDR1 SGHRS and CDR2 YFSETQ come from the germline V gene. V lost 3 bases, J lost 4 bases, and 16 bases stayed unmatched. The DNA for the CDR3 is TGCGCCAGCAGCTCGAAAAGCTCTGGACTAGCATTGTCAGATACGCAGTATTTT. Translation: CASSSKSSGLALSDTQYF.